The clone carrying this TCR beta chain was found many times. Its antigen is not identified. Germline lookup yields CDR1 MNHEY and CDR2 SVGAGI. Trimming cost V 6 bases and J 5 bases; bases outside gene matches: 6. CDR3 length: 15 amino acids. The sample belongs to a study of shared clonotypes between healthy human individuals. TCRdb's table, derived via immunoSEQ multiplex PCR, lists solely in-frame clones and lacks some. The table records 110,000 or so clones, more than 65% of them present only once. Study-wide points: Non-shared clonotypes were found to have lower generation probabilities than the clonotypes that were shared by all four of the sorted-subset donors.

The sample comprised memory CD8+ T cells sorted from blood. Stated subset: CD45RO+ cells pooled with CCR7-negative TemRA cells. The TCR comes from a woman aged 25 to 45 in good health. This chain joins TRBV6-5 and TRBJ2-2; TRBD2 matches at 10 bases. CDR3 nucleotides: TGTGCCAGCAGCCCCGGGACTAGCGATACCGGGGAGCTGTTTTTT. Translating gives CASSPGTSDTGELFF.